The text below deals with one T cell receptor (beta chain). The antigen remains unidentified. A single record per CDR3 protein comes from TCRdb applying MiXCR to the 5' RACE reads. This sample has a few hundred thousand distinct CDR3 sequences, with 20% to 25% found just once. CDR1 is MNHNY and CDR2 is SVGAGI in the germline V gene (reference sequence). The CDR3 has 16 amino acids. Trimming took off 0 bases at V and 0 bases at J, with 9 bases between the two ends. This sample was included in a study of T-cell memory formation after mild COVID-19. Study overall: Among the donors, TCR clusters were largely specific to each donor.

Overall study results and limits: Shrinking CD4+ clones resided mostly in CM and EM, and CD8+ ones in EMRA.

The sequence came from an adult woman who had mild COVID-19 (a few samples of this study predate the infection). Cell type and time point are not known. The chain carries TRBV6-6 and TRBJ1-3; D ambiguous. Sequenced input: PBMCs or a T cell subset sorted from them (not recorded which). CDR3: CASSYSGKNSGNTIYF. For the CDR3, the DNA is TGTGCCAGCAGTTACTCTGGCAAGAACTCTGGAAACACCATATATTTT.